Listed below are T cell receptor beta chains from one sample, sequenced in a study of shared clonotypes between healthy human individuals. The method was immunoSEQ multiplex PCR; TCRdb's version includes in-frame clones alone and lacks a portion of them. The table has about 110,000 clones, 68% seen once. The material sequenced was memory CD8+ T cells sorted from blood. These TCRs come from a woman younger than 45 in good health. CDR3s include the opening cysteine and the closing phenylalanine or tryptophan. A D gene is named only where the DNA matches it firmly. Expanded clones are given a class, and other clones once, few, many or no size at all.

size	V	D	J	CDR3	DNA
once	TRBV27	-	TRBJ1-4	CASSKDSNEKLFF	TGTGCCAGCAGCAAGGACAGTAATGAAAAACTGTTTTTT
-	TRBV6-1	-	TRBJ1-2	CASSEVVAMLDYNYGYTF	TGTGCCAGCAGTGAAGTGGTGGCAATGCTAGATTATAACTATGGCTACACCTTC
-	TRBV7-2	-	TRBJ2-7	CASSPGPGYEQYF	TGTGCCAGCAGCCCAGGACCTGGCTACGAGCAGTACTTC
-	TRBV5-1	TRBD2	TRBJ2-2	CASSLAGGGTGELFF	TGCGCCAGCAGCTTGGCGGGAGGTGGCACCGGGGAGCTGTTTTTT
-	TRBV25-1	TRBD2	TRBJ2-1	CASSESRTSGNEQFF	TGTGCCAGCAGTGAATCTCGGACTAGCGGCAATGAGCAGTTCTTC
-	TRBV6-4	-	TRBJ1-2	CASSDGQSSYGYTF	TGTGCCAGCAGTGATGGACAGAGCAGCTATGGCTACACCTTC
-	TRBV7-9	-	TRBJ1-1	CASSSPRGGDLNTEAFF	TGTGCCAGCAGTTCTCCTCGGGGCGGGGACCTGAACACTGAAGCTTTCTTT
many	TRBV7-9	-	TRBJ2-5	CASSAVGSSETQYF	TGTGCCAGCAGCGCGGTGGGGTCCTCAGAGACCCAGTACTTC
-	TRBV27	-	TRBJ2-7	CASRGPWEQYF	TGTGCCAGCAGGGGTCCCTGGGAGCAGTACTTC
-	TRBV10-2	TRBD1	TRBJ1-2	CASAEGAVYGYTF	TGCGCCAGCGCGGAGGGGGCTGTCTATGGCTACACCTTC
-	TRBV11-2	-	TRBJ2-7	CASSLYPRVPVYEQYF	TGTGCCAGCAGCTTATATCCACGGGTCCCGGTCTACGAGCAGTACTTC
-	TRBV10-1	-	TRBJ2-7	CASSRGGSGEQYF	TGCGCCAGCAGTAGGGGAGGCTCCGGCGAGCAGTACTTC
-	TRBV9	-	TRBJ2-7	CASSPQPVNSAYEQYF	TGTGCCAGCAGCCCCCAGCCCGTTAACTCTGCCTACGAGCAGTACTTC
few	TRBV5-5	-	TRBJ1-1	CASSLGWGSTEAFF	TGTGCCAGCAGCCTGGGCTGGGGTAGCACTGAAGCTTTCTTT
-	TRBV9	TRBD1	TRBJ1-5	CASSAGTADNQPQHF	TGTGCCAGCAGCGCCGGGACAGCAGACAATCAGCCCCAGCATTTT
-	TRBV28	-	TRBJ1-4	CASSLWTATNEKLFF	TGTGCCAGCAGTTTATGGACAGCAACTAATGAAAAACTGTTTTTT
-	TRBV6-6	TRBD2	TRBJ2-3	CASSYYGGGTDTQYF	TGTGCCAGCAGTTATTACGGGGGGGGAACAGATACGCAGTATTTT
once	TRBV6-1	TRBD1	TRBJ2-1	CASSEVTGVGNEQFF	TGTGCCAGCAGTGAAGTGACAGGGGTAGGTAATGAGCAGTTCTTC
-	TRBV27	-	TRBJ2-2	CASSLLGTGELFF	TGTGCCAGCAGTTTATTGGGGACCGGGGAGCTGTTTTTT
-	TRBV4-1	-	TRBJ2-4	CASSQANENIQYF	TGCGCCAGCAGCCAAGCTAATGAAAACATTCAGTACTTC
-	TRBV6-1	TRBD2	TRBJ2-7	CASGNLAGAAYEQYF	TGTGCCAGCGGCAACCTAGCGGGAGCCGCCTACGAGCAGTACTTC
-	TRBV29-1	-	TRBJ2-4	CSVESGGALRAFLGVFKENIQYF	TGCAGCGTTGAGAGCGGAGGGGCTTTGAGGGCTTTTTTAGGGGTGTTCAAGGAAAACATTCAGTACTTC